The 30 T cell receptor beta chains given below trace back to one sample, sequenced in a study of OX40 agonist ivuxolimab in advanced cancers. The protocol was immunoSEQ multiplex PCR, while the TCRdb copy is restricted to in-frame clones and leaves out a portion. This sample has fewer than 65,000 clones, with about 86% found just once. The sequencing used CD4+ or CD8+ T cells sorted from blood, collected in a trial of the OX40 agonist ivuxolimab. These receptors originate from an adult with an advanced solid tumor such as melanoma, head and neck, liver or kidney cancer.

The rearrangement joins TRBV29-1 to TRBJ2-3, with a weak D call TRBD2 (5 bases). This CDR3 is built from 15 residues. The germline V gene has CDR1 SQVTM and CDR2 ANQGSEA. V lost 6 bases and J lost 0, with 16 bases in between. Here the CDR3 DNA reads TGCAGCGTCCGAGCGGTGGTGCCTAGCACAGATACGCAGTATTTT. Its translation: CSVRAVVPSTDTQYF.

The V call is TRBV18, the J call TRBJ2-5; D unresolved. V lost 11 bases, J lost 5 bases, and 12 bases lay in between. Germline CDR1 is KGHSH and CDR2 is LQKENI. The CDR3 contains 11 residues. The CDR3 region is CASVELETQYF. The DNA for the CDR3 is TGTGCCTCCGTCGAGTTGGAGACCCAGTACTTC. The full variable domain, rest sourced from reference TRBV18 and TRBJ2-5, is NAGVMQNPRHLVRRRGQEARLRCSPMKGHSHVYWYRQLPEEGLKFMVYLQKENIIDESGMPKERFSAEFPKEGPSILRIQQVVRGDSAAYFCASVELETQYFGPGTRLLVL.

V usage is TRBV7-7 and J usage is TRBJ2-1; TRBD2 agrees at 11 bases. Germline-derived CDR1 and CDR2 are SSHAT and FNYEAQ (reference sequence). The CDR3 loop spans 18 amino acids. V trimming: 1 base; J trimming: 6 bases; junction bases outside the gene matches: 11. In DNA, the CDR3 is TGTGCCAGCAGCTTAGGTTTTACTAGCGGGAGTAAGAGCAATGAGCAGTTCTTC. Translated, it gives CASSLGFTSGSKSNEQFF. The whole variable domain, filled in from reference TRBV7-7 and TRBJ2-1, reads GAGVSQSPRYKVTKRGQDVTLRCDPISSHATLYWYQQALGQGPEFLTYFNYEAQPDKSGLPSDRFSAERPEGSISTLTIQRTEQRDSAMYRCASSLGFTSGSKSNEQFFGPGTRLTVL.

V gene TRBV28 combines with J gene TRBJ1-2; D is ambiguous. With 2 bases removed from V and 0 bases from J, the gap between germline ends came to 7 bases. The CDR3 is 14 amino acids. The germline V gene has CDR1 MDHEN and CDR2 SYDVKM. The CDR3 sequence: CASSLPGANYGYTF. The CDR3 nucleotides are TGTGCCAGCAGTTTACCAGGTGCTAACTATGGCTACACCTTC.

The V call is TRBV11-1, the J call TRBJ2-1, with 12 bases fitting TRBD2. CDR3 length equals 19 residues. The V gene's germline CDR1 is SGHAT and CDR2 FQDESV (reference sequence). The trim removed 5 bases at V and 0 bases at J, leaving 11 bases unmatched. Here the CDR3 reads CASSPGLAGSRGSYNEQFF. In nucleotides, the CDR3 is TGTGCCAGCAGCCCAGGACTAGCGGGGTCTAGAGGCTCCTACAATGAGCAGTTCTTC.

The chain employs TRBV11-2 and TRBJ2-1; 10 bases fit TRBD2. Germline values: CDR1 SGHAT, CDR2 FQNNGV. The V and J ends lost 4 bases and 6 bases, in that order; junction bases with no gene match: 6. CDR3 length: 15 amino acids. The CDR3 DNA reads TGTGCCAGCAGCTCCGGACTAGCGGACGCCAATGAGCAGTTCTTC. Its translation: CASSSGLADANEQFF.

This chain connects TRBV6-5 to TRBJ1-6; 8 nucleotides align to TRBD1. This CDR3 spans 15 amino acids. With V trimmed by 3 bases and J by 10 bases, 8 bases remained unmatched. The germline V gene encodes CDR1 MNHEY and CDR2 SVGAGI. The DNA of the CDR3 is TGTGCCAGCAGTTATTCCCGGACAGGGAACTCACCCCTCCACTTT. Translating it yields CASSYSRTGNSPLHF.

The chain couples TRBV5-6 to TRBJ2-5; no clear D gene. V lost 1 base and J lost 5, with 3 bases in between. From germline, CDR1 is SGHDT and CDR2 YYEEEE. This CDR3 has 11 residues. In DNA, the CDR3 is TGTGCCAGCAGCTTGTGGGAGACCCAGTACTTC. Residues: CASSLWETQYF.

The chain uses TRBV30 and TRBJ1-5; D unclear. Trimming shortened V by 0 bases and J by 7 bases, and 13 bases separated the two germline ends. The CDR3 has 14 residues. In germline, CDR1 is GTSNPN, CDR2 SVGIG (reference sequence). The CDR3 spells CAWSVRLIEQPQHF. CDR3 nucleotide sequence: TGTGCCTGGAGTGTACGACTTATTGAGCAGCCCCAGCATTTT. The variable domain in full, completed from reference TRBV30 and TRBJ1-5, reads SQTIHQWPATLVQPVGSPLSLECTVEGTSNPNLYWYRQAAGRGLQLLFYSVGIGQISSEVPQNLSASRPQDRQFILSSKKLLLSDSGFYLCAWSVRLIEQPQHFGDGTRLSIL.

In DNA form, the CDR3 reads TGTGCCAGCAGCCCACAAGGAGGGGGGGAGACCCAGTACTTC. It yields the protein CASSPQGGGETQYF. The V and J genes are TRBV11-3 and TRBJ2-5; D may correspond to TRBD1 or TRBD2 (6 bases each). Trimming removed 5 bases from V and 5 bases from J, with 15 bases in between. Germline values: CDR1 SGHNT, CDR2 YENEEA. The CDR3 loop spans 14 amino acids.

The chain carries TRBV6-6 and TRBJ1-2; a weak D match, TRBD1 (5 bases). The V and J ends lost 8 bases and 7 bases respectively, with 14 bases between them. Germline V gives CDR1 MNHNY, CDR2 SVGAGI (reference sequence). The CDR3 covers 12 residues. In DNA form, the CDR3 reads TGTGCCAGCTCCTCGGGGGTCCCTGGCTACACCTTC. The encoded protein is CASSSGVPGYTF.

The V call is TRBV5-4, the J call TRBJ2-5; D may be TRBD1 (6 bases). The CDR3 runs 14 residues. V gave up 1 base and J gave up 2 bases, with 9 bases separating them. Germline CDR1 is SGHNT and CDR2 is YYREEE (reference sequence). CDR3 region: CASSLRRGQETQYF. CDR3 sequence (DNA): TGTGCCAGCAGCTTGCGTAGGGGGCAAGAGACCCAGTACTTC.

The V call is TRBV4-3, the J call TRBJ2-2; TRBD2 matches 7 bases. The CDR3 runs to 15 residues. Unmatched junction bases numbered 3, after V lost 1 base and J lost 4 bases. Germline lookup yields CDR1 LGHNA and CDR2 YSLEER. The DNA of the CDR3 is TGCGCCAGCAGCCAAGGCGGGAGAGGCACCGGGGAGCTGTTTTTT. Its translation: CASSQGGRGTGELFF.

This chain uses TRBV7-3 with TRBJ2-7, with TRBD2 matching 9 bases. J was trimmed by 7 bases and V by 1 base; bases with no gene match: 5. The germline CDR1 and CDR2 sequences are SGHTA and FQGTGA. The CDR3 totals 14 residues. The CDR3 bases are TGTGCCAGCAGCTTAAATAGCGGGGGAGGGGAGCAGTACTTC. Its protein product is CASSLNSGGGEQYF.

The rearrangement joins TRBV21-1 to TRBJ2-3; TRBD2 reflects the table's D call only, with no check against the DNA. TRBV21-1 constitutes a pseudogene. The CDR3 has 16 residues. The CDR3 region has the DNA TGTGCCAGCAGCAATCAGTTCGGGGGAACCACAGATACGCAGTATTTT. It codes for CASSNQFGGTTDTQYF.

This sequence joins TRBV6-1 and TRBJ2-1; 9 bases match TRBD2. V shed 4 bases and J 12 bases; nucleotides not matched to a gene: 10. The CDR3 loop spans 14 amino acids. The germline gives CDR1 MNHNS, CDR2 SASEGT. The CDR3 coding sequence is TGTGCCAGCAGTGTCCTGCGGGAGGGCCGAGTGCAGTTCTTC. Encoded protein: CASSVLREGRVQFF.

The rearrangement links TRBV5-6 to TRBJ1-2; 8 bases map to TRBD1. Germline V gene data show CDR1 as SGHDT and CDR2 as YYEEEE. There are 15 residues in the CDR3. V lost 2 bases to trimming and J lost 2 bases; unmatched junction nucleotides: 5. DNA of the CDR3: TGTGCCAGCAGCTTCCGGGCAGGGGGCAACTATGGCTACACCTTC. Its translation: CASSFRAGGNYGYTF.

In DNA form, the CDR3 reads TGTGCCAGCAGTTTATGGGGACAGGGAGTTAGGCCCCAGCATTTT. This translates into CASSLWGQGVRPQHF. The chain links TRBV28 to TRBJ1-5; 9 bases match TRBD1. With V trimmed by 0 bases and J by 9 bases, 6 bases remained unmatched. The CDR3 covers 15 residues. Germline V gene lookup returns CDR1 MDHEN and CDR2 SYDVKM.

This clone rates as medium-sized (0.01 to 0.1%). The chain couples TRBV7-2 to TRBJ2-7; 8 bases are a match to TRBD2. This CDR3 has 12 amino acids. Trimming took 8 bases from V and 4 from J; bases not matched to a gene: 4. Germline CDR1 is SGHTA and CDR2 is FQGNSA. The CDR3: CASGGGHYEQYF. The CDR3 coding sequence is TGTGCCAGCGGCGGGGGGCATTACGAGCAGTACTTC. The variable domain in full, with the rest retrieved from reference TRBV7-2 and TRBJ2-7, is GAGVSQSPSNKVTEKGKDVELRCDPISGHTALYWYRQSLGQGLEFLIYFQGNSAPDKSGLPSDRFSAERTGGSVSTLTIQRTQQEDSAVYLCASGGGHYEQYFGPGTRLTVT.

The chain carries TRBV11-3 and TRBJ1-2, with a weak D call TRBD1 (6 bases). The CDR3 is 16 residues long. Germline-derived CDR1 and CDR2 are SGHNT and YENEEA. The V and J ends lost 1 base and 0 bases respectively, with 12 bases between them. The CDR3 sequence: CASSLGGTSSNYGYTF. Here the CDR3 DNA reads TGTGCCAGCAGCTTAGGGGGGACATCTTCTAACTATGGCTACACCTTC.

The chain uses TRBV30 and TRBJ1-3; D call uncertain. CDR3 size: 14 residues. The germline V gene has CDR1 GTSNPN and CDR2 SVGIG (reference sequence). V was shortened by 8 bases and J by 0 bases, with 14 bases between the two germline ends. CDR3 in amino acids: CAGLRGSSGNTIYF. DNA of the CDR3: TGTGCCGGACTGAGAGGGTCCTCTGGAAACACCATATATTTT.

This chain connects TRBV5-1 to TRBJ1-3; D remains ambiguous. The CDR3 runs 15 residues. CDR1 and CDR2 from the germline V gene are SGHRS and YFSETQ. Trimming shortened V by 1 base and J by 0 bases, and 8 bases separated the two germline ends. The CDR3 is CASSLRAASGNTIYF. The CDR3 bases are TGCGCCAGCAGCTTGAGGGCAGCCTCTGGAAACACCATATATTTT. Together with reference TRBV5-1 and TRBJ1-3, the CDR3 gives the full variable domain: KAGVTQTPRYLIKTRGQQVTLSCSPISGHRSVSWYQQTPGQGLQFLFEYFSETQRNKGNFPGRFSGRQFSNSRSEMNVSTLELGDSALYLCASSLRAASGNTIYFGEGSWLTVV.

The gene calls are TRBV18 and TRBJ2-7; no clear D. Trimming stripped 6 bases from V and 4 bases from J, with 13 bases between. CDR3 length: 13 amino acids. The germline CDR1 and CDR2 sequences are KGHSH and LQKENI. The CDR3 loop reads CASSPMSGYEQYF. CDR3 DNA: TGTGCCAGCTCCCCCATGTCCGGTTACGAGCAGTACTTC.

The chain links TRBV10-2 to TRBJ1-1, with TRBD1 as a possible D gene (6 bases). V dropped 0 bases and J dropped 1 base, with 6 bases sitting between them. Germline CDR1 is WSHSY and CDR2 is SAAADI. The CDR3 loop spans 14 amino acids. CDR3 in amino acids: CASSESGGNTEAFF. CDR3 nucleotides: TGCGCCAGCAGTGAGTCAGGGGGGAACACTGAAGCTTTCTTT.

The chain employs TRBV30 and TRBJ1-2; D is ambiguous. Germline V gene lookup returns CDR1 GTSNPN and CDR2 SVGIG (reference sequence). V lost 0 bases and J lost 3, with 11 bases in between. The CDR3 loop spans 14 amino acids. The CDR3 loop reads CAWSVLNKDYGYTF. As DNA, the CDR3 is TGTGCCTGGAGTGTACTGAACAAGGACTATGGCTACACCTTC.

This chain connects TRBV15 to TRBJ2-3; 10 bases agree with TRBD2. The CDR3 is made up of 18 amino acids. V shed 2 bases and J 6 bases; nucleotides not matched to a gene: 14. Germline CDR1 and CDR2: LNHNV and YYDKDF (reference sequence). The CDR3 sequence is CATSRSLLAGSLGDTQYF. The CDR3 DNA follows: TGTGCCACCAGCAGATCCCTACTAGCGGGGTCTTTGGGGGATACGCAGTATTTT.

The rearrangement links TRBV15 to TRBJ2-3; D uncertain. In germline, CDR1 is LNHNV, CDR2 YYDKDF (reference sequence). Between the trimmed V and J ends, which lost 1 base and 4 bases, there was a span of 6 bases. This CDR3 has 13 residues. CDR3 nucleotide sequence: TGTGCCACCAGCAGAGCCCGAGCAGATACGCAGTATTTT. Protein sequence: CATSRARADTQYF.

This chain links TRBV15 with TRBJ2-1, with a weak D call TRBD2 (6 bases). CDR3 length: 15 residues. V lost 1 base, J lost 10 bases, and 17 bases lay in between. Germline-derived CDR1 and CDR2 are LNHNV and YYDKDF (reference sequence). CDR3 sequence reads: CATSRGGLPGGEQFF. CDR3 in DNA: TGTGCCACCAGCAGAGGTGGCCTCCCTGGGGGGGAGCAGTTCTTC.

The V gene is TRBV28, the J gene TRBJ1-2; D is perhaps TRBD1 (6 bases). Germline V gene sequence: CDR1 MDHEN, CDR2 SYDVKM. The CDR3 has 16 amino acids. V lost 5 bases, J lost 4 bases, and 20 bases lay in between. The CDR3 reads CASSPWDTLRAYGYTF. The CDR3 DNA reads as TGTGCCAGCAGTCCCTGGGACACCTTAAGGGCCTATGGCTACACCTTC.

The chain combines TRBV7-2 with TRBJ2-5; D not resolved. Trimming took off 4 bases at V and 0 bases at J, with 9 bases between the two ends. Germline V lookup: CDR1 SGHTA, CDR2 FQGNSA. The CDR3 is 14 amino acids. CDR3 bases: TGTGCCAGCAGCTCGTCGAGGTACCAAGAGACCCAGTACTTC. Translating gives CASSSSRYQETQYF.